This is a list of T cell receptor beta chains from one sample in a study of OX40 agonist ivuxolimab in advanced cancers. Repertoires were generated with immunoSEQ multiplex PCR, while TCRdb's copy carries only in-frame clones and drops some. This table holds tens of thousands of clones, 81% found once. Source: CD4+ or CD8+ T cells sorted from blood, taken in a trial of the OX40 agonist ivuxolimab. All receptors derive from an adult with an advanced solid tumor such as melanoma, head and neck, liver or kidney cancer. The CDR3 runs from the conserved cysteine through the conserved F or W. The D gene is left open where the match is weak. Not every row has a clone size; where given, it reads once, few, many or a size class.

size	V	D	J	CDR3	DNA
-	TRBV6-6	-	TRBJ2-1	CASSYRVQSEQFF	TGTGCCAGCAGCTACAGGGTTCAAAGTGAGCAGTTCTTC
few	TRBV6-5	-	TRBJ2-7	CASSRTASSYEQYF	TGTGCCAGCAGCCGGACTGCTAGCTCCTACGAGCAGTACTTC
-	TRBV29-1	-	TRBJ2-1	CSVEGTDRNEQFF	TGCAGCGTTGAAGGGACAGATCGGAATGAGCAGTTCTTC
-	TRBV5-5	TRBD2	TRBJ2-3	CASSLLWLAGGPIYTDTQYF	TGTGCCAGCAGCTTGTTATGGCTAGCGGGAGGGCCTATCTACACAGATACGCAGTATTTT
-	TRBV6-5	-	TRBJ1-1	CASRDTMNTEAFF	TGTGCCAGCAGAGACACGATGAACACTGAAGCTTTCTTT
-	TRBV2	-	TRBJ1-2	CASSGWSGYGYTF	TGTGCCAGCAGTGGGTGGTCAGGCTATGGCTACACCTTC
few	TRBV10-3	TRBD1	TRBJ1-5	CAIRDSGNQPQHF	TGTGCCATCCGGGACAGCGGCAATCAGCCCCAGCATTTT
-	TRBV5-4	TRBD1	TRBJ1-2	CASSLRGPPGEGYTF	TGTGCCAGCAGCTTAAGGGGGCCCCCAGGGGAAGGCTACACCTTC
-	TRBV6-6	-	TRBJ2-6	CASSYSYASGANVLTF	TGTGCCAGCAGTTACTCGTACGCCTCTGGGGCCAACGTCCTGACTTTC
-	TRBV27	TRBD2	TRBJ2-3	CASNQPGLAGSTDTQYF	TGTGCCAGCAACCAGCCGGGACTAGCGGGCAGCACAGATACGCAGTATTTT
-	TRBV5-5	-	TRBJ1-1	CASSLAWKMNTEAFF	TGTGCCAGCAGCTTGGCCTGGAAAATGAACACTGAAGCTTTCTTT
-	TRBV7-9	TRBD2	TRBJ2-3	CASSPAGGSTDTQYF	TGTGCCAGCAGCCCAGCGGGGGGAAGCACAGATACGCAGTATTTT
-	TRBV11-3	TRBD2	TRBJ2-7	CASSLTTGTTYEQYF	TGTGCCAGCAGCTTGACCACTGGGACTACCTACGAGCAGTACTTC
few	TRBV15	-	TRBJ1-2	CATGDYGYTF	TGTGCCACCGGTGACTATGGCTACACCTTC
-	TRBV5-1	TRBD2	TRBJ2-5	CASSLEPAGAGEQYF	TGCGCCAGCAGCTTGGAGCCAGCGGGAGCCGGTGAGCAGTACTTC
few	TRBV6-1	-	TRBJ1-5	CASSEGGSVSQPQHF	TGTGCCAGCAGTGAAGGAGGATCTGTAAGCCAGCCCCAGCATTTT
-	TRBV30	-	TRBJ1-2	CAWRAPGRNYGYTF	TGTGCCTGGAGGGCCCCGGGCAGGAACTATGGCTACACCTTC
-	TRBV27	TRBD1	TRBJ2-6	CASSPRQGSGANVLTF	TGTGCCAGCAGCCCTAGACAGGGGTCCGGGGCCAACGTCCTGACTTTC
-	TRBV2	TRBD1	TRBJ1-2	CASSLDRGRNGYTF	TGTGCCAGCAGCCTCGACAGGGGGAGGAATGGCTACACCTTC
-	TRBV4-1	-	TRBJ2-5	CASSQEQGWGGETQYF	TGCGCCAGCAGCCAAGAACAGGGTTGGGGGGGAGAGACCCAGTACTTC
-	TRBV11-3	-	TRBJ2-7	CASSLGGAPTYEQYF	TGTGCCAGCAGCTTAGGGGGGGCTCCTACCTACGAGCAGTACTTC
-	TRBV10-3	-	TRBJ2-7	CAISETVYEQYF	TGTGCCATCAGTGAAACAGTTTACGAGCAGTACTTC
-	TRBV29-1	-	TRBJ1-1	CSVERQENTEAFF	TGCAGCGTTGAACGGCAGGAGAACACTGAAGCTTTCTTT
-	TRBV29-1	TRBD1	TRBJ2-1	CSGGTGGIEQFF	TGCAGCGGGGGAACAGGGGGCATTGAGCAGTTCTTC
-	TRBV6-5	TRBD1	TRBJ2-7	CASSSRRDRRYEQYF	TGTGCCAGCAGTTCTCGAAGGGACAGGAGATACGAGCAGTACTTC
-	TRBV7-2	-	TRBJ1-5	CASSISANQPQHF	TGTGCCAGCAGCATTTCTGCCAATCAGCCCCAGCATTTT
once	TRBV7-2	-	TRBJ2-1	CASSLDSQAYEQFF	TGTGCCAGCAGCTTAGACTCGCAAGCATATGAGCAGTTCTTC
-	TRBV5-4	-	TRBJ1-2	CASSFIAGTQRPYGYTF	TGTGCCAGCAGCTTTATTGCCGGGACCCAAAGACCCTATGGCTACACCTTC
-	TRBV5-4	TRBD1	TRBJ2-2	CASSRQQGSGTGELFF	TGCGCCAGCAGCCGCCAACAGGGGTCGGGCACCGGGGAGCTGTTTTTT
-	TRBV12-5	-	TRBJ1-4	CASGSGRSHEKLFF	TGTGCTAGTGGTTCGGGACGGAGCCATGAAAAACTGTTTTTT
-	TRBV5-6	-	TRBJ2-2	CASSTYNTGELFF	TGTGCCAGCAGCACGTACAACACCGGGGAGCTGTTTTTT
-	TRBV27	TRBD1	TRBJ2-7	CASSLRAPGQGPYEQYF	TGTGCCAGCAGTTTAAGGGCACCGGGACAGGGGCCCTACGAGCAGTACTTC
-	TRBV6-1	TRBD2	TRBJ2-7	CASSRGLASYEQYF	TGTGCCAGCAGCCGAGGACTAGCGTCCTACGAGCAGTACTTC
-	TRBV7-6	-	TRBJ2-2	CASSFPGELFF	TGTGCCAGCAGCTTCCCGGGGGAGCTGTTTTTT
-	TRBV9	TRBD2	TRBJ2-3	CASSVVAGDTQYF	TGTGCCAGCAGCGTAGTAGCGGGTGATACGCAGTATTTT
-	TRBV6-4	TRBD2	TRBJ2-1	CASSVAGNNEQFF	TGTGCCAGCAGTGTAGCGGGAAACAATGAGCAGTTCTTC
-	TRBV5-1	-	TRBJ2-2	CASNRQPSDTGELFF	TGCGCCAGCAACAGACAGCCCTCGGACACCGGGGAGCTGTTTTTT